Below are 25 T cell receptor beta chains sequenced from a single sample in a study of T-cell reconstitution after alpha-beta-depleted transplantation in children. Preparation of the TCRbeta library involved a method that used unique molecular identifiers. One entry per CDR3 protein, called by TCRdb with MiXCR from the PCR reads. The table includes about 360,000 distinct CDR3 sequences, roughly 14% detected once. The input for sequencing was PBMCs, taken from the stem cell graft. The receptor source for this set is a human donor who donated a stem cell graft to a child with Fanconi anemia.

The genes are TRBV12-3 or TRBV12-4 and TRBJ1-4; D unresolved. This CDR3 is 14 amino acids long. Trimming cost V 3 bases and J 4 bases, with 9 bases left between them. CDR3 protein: CASSFGQLNEKLFF. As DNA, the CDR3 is TGTGCCAGCAGTTTCGGGCAGCTTAATGAAAAACTGTTTTTT.

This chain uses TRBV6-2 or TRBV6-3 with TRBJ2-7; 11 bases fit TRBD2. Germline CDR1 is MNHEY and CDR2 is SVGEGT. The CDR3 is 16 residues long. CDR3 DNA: TGTGCCAGCAGTGTCGGACTAGCGGGTTCATCTTACGAGCGGTACGTC. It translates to CASSVGLAGSSYERYV.

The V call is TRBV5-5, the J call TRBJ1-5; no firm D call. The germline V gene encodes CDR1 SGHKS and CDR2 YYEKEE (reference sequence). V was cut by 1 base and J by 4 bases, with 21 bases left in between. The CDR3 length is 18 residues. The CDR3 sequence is CASSLFWVGKESNQPQHF. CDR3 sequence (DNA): TGTGCCAGCAGCTTGTTTTGGGTAGGGAAAGAATCGAATCAGCCCCAGCATTTT.

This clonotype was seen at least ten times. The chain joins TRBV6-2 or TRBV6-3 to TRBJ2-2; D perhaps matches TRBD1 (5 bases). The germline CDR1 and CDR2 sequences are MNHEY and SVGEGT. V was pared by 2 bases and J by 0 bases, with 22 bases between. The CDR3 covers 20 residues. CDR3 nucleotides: TGTGCCAGCAGTTACCACTCGATCCCCGAACAGGTCGCGAACACCGGGGAGCTGTTTTTT. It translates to CASSYHSIPEQVANTGELFF.

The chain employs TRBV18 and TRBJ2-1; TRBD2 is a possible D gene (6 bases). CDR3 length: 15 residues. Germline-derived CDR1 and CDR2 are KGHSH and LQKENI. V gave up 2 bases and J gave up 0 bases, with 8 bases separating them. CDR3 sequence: CASSPGRDSYNEQFF. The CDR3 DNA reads TGTGCCAGCTCACCAGGGCGGGACTCCTACAATGAGCAGTTCTTC.

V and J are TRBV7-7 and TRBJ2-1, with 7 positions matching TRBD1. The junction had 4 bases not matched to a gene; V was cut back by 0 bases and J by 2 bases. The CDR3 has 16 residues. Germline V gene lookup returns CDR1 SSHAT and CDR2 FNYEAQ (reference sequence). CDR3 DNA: TGTGCCAGCAGCTTAGCTCCGGGACAGCCCTACAATGAGCAGTTCTTC. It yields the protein CASSLAPGQPYNEQFF.

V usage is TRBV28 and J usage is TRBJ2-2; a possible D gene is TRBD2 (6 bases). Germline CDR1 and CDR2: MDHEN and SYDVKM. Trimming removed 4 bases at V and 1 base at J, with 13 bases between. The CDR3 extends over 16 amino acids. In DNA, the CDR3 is TGTGCCAGCAGTTCGGTCCTGGGGGGGAACACCGGGGAGCTGTTTTTT. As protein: CASSSVLGGNTGELFF.

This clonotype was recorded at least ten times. CDR3 in amino acids: CASRSEGVTDTQYF. CDR3 bases: TGTGCCAGCAGGTCTGAGGGGGTCACAGATACGCAGTATTTT. J is TRBJ2-3 and V is TRBV5-6, with D tentatively TRBD1 (6 bases). The CDR3 has 14 amino acids. Trimming took 5 bases from V and 2 from J, leaving 12 bases between them. Germline CDR1 SGHDT, CDR2 YYEEEE.

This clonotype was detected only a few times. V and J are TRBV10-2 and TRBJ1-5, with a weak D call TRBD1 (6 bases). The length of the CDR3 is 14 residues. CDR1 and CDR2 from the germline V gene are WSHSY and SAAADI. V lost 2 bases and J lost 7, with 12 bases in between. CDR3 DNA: TGCGCCAGCAGTGAGGTCCTACAGGGACAGCCCCAGCATTTT. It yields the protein CASSEVLQGQPQHF.

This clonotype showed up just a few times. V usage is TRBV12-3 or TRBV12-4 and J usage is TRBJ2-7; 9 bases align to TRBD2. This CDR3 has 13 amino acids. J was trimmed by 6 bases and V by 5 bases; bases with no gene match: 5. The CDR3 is CASSPGLASEQYF. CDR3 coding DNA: TGTGCCAGCAGTCCGGGACTAGCCTCCGAGCAGTACTTC.

The CDR3 region is CASSQYGLRDTEAFF. The CDR3 DNA sequence: TGCGCCAGCAGCCAGTATGGGTTAAGGGACACTGAAGCTTTCTTT. V is TRBV5-1 and J is TRBJ1-1; unclear D gene. CDR3 length: 15 amino acids. Germline V gene data show CDR1 as SGHRS and CDR2 as YFSETQ. V shed 4 bases and J shed 3 bases, with 16 bases lying between them.

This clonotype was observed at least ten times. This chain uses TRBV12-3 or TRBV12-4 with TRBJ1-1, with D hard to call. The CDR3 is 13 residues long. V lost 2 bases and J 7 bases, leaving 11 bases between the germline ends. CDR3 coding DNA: TGTGCCAGCAGTTTAAAAATGGGTAGTGAAGCTTTCTTT. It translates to CASSLKMGSEAFF.

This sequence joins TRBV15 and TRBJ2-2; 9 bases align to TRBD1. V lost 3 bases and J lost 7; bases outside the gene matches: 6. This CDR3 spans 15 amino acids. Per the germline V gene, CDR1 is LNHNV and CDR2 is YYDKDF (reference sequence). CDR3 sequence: CATSRGGTGIGELFF. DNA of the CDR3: TGTGCCACCAGCAGGGGCGGGACAGGGATCGGGGAGCTGTTTTTT.

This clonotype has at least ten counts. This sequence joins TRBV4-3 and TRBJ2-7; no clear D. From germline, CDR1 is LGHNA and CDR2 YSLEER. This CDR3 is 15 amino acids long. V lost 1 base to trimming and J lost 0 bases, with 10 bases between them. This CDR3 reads CASSQGWLSSYEQYF. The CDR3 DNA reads TGCGCCAGCAGCCAAGGCTGGCTGAGCTCCTACGAGCAGTACTTC.

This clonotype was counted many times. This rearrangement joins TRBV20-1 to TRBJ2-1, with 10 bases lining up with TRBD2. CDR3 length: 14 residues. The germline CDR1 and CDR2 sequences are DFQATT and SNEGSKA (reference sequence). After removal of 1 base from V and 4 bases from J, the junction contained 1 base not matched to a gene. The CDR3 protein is CSARVAGGYNEQFF. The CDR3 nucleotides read TGCAGTGCTAGAGTAGCGGGGGGATACAATGAGCAGTTCTTC.

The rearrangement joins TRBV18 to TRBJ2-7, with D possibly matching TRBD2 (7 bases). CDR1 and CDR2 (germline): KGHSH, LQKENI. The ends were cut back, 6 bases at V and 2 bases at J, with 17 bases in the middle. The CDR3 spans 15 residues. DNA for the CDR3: TGTGCCAGCTCCCCTAATAGGGGGGGGACCTACGAGCAGTACGTC. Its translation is CASSPNRGGTYEQYV.

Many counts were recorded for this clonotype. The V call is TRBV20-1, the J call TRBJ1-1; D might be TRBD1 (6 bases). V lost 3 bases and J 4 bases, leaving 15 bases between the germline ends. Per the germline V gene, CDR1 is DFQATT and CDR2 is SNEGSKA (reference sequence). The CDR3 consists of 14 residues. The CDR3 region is CSAREGEDSTEAFF. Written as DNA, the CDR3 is TGCAGTGCTAGGGAAGGGGAGGACAGCACTGAAGCTTTCTTT.

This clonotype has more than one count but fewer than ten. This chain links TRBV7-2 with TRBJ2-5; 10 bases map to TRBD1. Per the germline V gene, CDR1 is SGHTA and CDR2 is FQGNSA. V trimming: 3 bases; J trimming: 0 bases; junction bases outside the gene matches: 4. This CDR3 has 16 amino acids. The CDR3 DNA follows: TGTGCCAGCAGCTTCTGGGACAGGGGTTACCAAGAGACCCAGTACTTC. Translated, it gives CASSFWDRGYQETQYF.

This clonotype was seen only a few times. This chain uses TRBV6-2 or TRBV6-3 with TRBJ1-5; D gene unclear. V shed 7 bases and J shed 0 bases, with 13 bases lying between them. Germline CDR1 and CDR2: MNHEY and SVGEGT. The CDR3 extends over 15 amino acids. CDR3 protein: CASTGWLDSNQPQHF. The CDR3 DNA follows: TGTGCCAGCACTGGGTGGCTGGATAGCAATCAGCCCCAGCATTTT.

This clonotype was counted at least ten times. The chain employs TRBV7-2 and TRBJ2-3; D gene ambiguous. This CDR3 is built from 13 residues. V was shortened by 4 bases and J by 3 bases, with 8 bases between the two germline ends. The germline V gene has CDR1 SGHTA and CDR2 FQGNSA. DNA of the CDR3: TGTGCCAGCAGCTCGCCCCTGACAGATACGCAGTATTTT. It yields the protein CASSSPLTDTQYF.

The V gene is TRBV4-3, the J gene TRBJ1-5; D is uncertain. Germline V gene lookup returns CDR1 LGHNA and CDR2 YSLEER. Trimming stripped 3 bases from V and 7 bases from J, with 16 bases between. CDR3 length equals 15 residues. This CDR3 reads CASSQVAKVGQPQHF. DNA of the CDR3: TGCGCCAGCAGCCAGGTCGCCAAGGTCGGACAGCCCCAGCATTTT.

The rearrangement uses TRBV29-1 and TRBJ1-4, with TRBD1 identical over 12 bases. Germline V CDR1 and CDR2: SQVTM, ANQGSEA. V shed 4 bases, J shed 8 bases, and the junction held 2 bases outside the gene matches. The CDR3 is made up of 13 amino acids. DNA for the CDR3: TGCAGCGTTGCAGGGACAGGGGGCGAAAAACTGTTTTTT. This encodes CSVAGTGGEKLFF.

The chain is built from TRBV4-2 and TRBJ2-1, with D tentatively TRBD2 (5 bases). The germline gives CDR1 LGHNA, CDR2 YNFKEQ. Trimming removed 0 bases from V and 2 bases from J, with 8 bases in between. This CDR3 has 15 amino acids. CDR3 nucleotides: TGTGCCAGCAGCCAAGATCCCGGGGCCTACAATGAGCAGTTCTTC. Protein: CASSQDPGAYNEQFF.

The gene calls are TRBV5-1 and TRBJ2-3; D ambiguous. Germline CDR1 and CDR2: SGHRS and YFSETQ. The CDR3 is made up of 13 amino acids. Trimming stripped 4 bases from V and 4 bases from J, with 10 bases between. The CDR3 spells CASSKLRADTQYF. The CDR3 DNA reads TGCGCCAGCAGCAAGCTTCGAGCAGATACGCAGTATTTT.

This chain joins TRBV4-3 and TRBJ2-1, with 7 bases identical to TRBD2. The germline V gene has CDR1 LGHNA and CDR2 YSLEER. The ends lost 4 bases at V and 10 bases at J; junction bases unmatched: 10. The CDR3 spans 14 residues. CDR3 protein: CASSRLGGVSEQFF. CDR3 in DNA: TGCGCCAGCAGCCGCCTGGGGGGGGTAAGCGAGCAGTTCTTC.